One T cell receptor beta chain is described in this entry. There is no known antigen for this receptor. No much larger clone exists at a distance of one base, and base qualities are not known. A second Seattle source provided samples from volunteer blood donors who had recovered from COVID-19. Whole blood was collected in K2EDTA tubes by collaborating institutions according to the institutions' own protocols. For TCRbeta analysis, collaborator samples were shipped as frozen whole blood, as isolated PBMCs, or as DNA extracted from either sample type. CDR1 and CDR2, looked up from the germline V gene (reference sequence), are MNHNY and SVGAGI. Trimming accounts for 0 bases at V and 5 bases at J, while the number of junction bases matched to no gene is 3. The CDR3 holds 15 amino acids from the cysteine to the phenylalanine. CDR3 DNA is the only sequence kept; it has 45 bases, read in frame from the first base.

The data stem from a study of blood T cell repertoires in COVID-19 (dated by TCRdb to the early 2020s). Notes on the research overall: The collaborator samples originated in the United States, Italy and Spain and spanned the acute and convalescent phases of COVID-19. The repertoires were released in a freely available public database intended as a resource for research on the immune response to SARS-CoV-2. HLA class I and class II types, where available, came from metadata supplied by the sample provider rather than from assay-based typing. Subjects who had been exposed to COVID-19, were actively infected with it, or had recovered from it provided the deeply sampled blood TCRbeta repertoires that made up the dataset. The samples were drawn from two sources: the first 160 participants of the ongoing ImmuneRACE study, and 1,000 to 1,500 subjects contributed by 6 global collaborators. Sample metadata almost always included a de-identified subject ID, COVID-19 status, age in years and sex. The material from the prospective study consisted of cDNA or gDNA derived from T cells, B-cell-depleted T cells, or PBMCs.

TCRbeta CDR3 regions were amplified from genomic DNA using the immunoSEQ Assay, a bias-controlled multiplex PCR. In the original analysis: Nucleated cell counts per sample were estimated from amplification of reference gene primers within the assay. To quantify the absolute abundance of each unique TCRbeta CDR3 rearrangement, sequence reads were collapsed and filtered. For each sample, productive Simpson clonality was calculated by taking the square root of Simpson's diversity index across productive rearrangements. TCRdb took over this immuneACCESS table, retaining in-frame rearrangements with V and J assigned. Such tables are incomplete; in checked studies, under half of the missing clones stem from an unresolved V gene, and the remainder is unexplained. V and J calls and clone size are given by that table; D and trimming were obtained from the DNA. The sample table holds approximately 250,000 clones, of which less than 90% were seen once. The ten most abundant clones make up 3.5% to 5.5% of the sample.

The full study reports these points: Clinical and demographic metadata were provided uncurated, with the amount varying by source and participant.

The sequence came from a man in his fifties or sixties who had recovered from COVID-19. Sequencing was carried out using peripheral blood. The receptor chain draws on TRBV6-6 and TRBJ2-2, and 7 junction bases match TRBD1. The DNA sequence is given as TGTGCCAGCAGTTACTCGGGACAGCTGACCGGGGAGCTGTTTTTT. It specifies CASSYSGQLTGELFF.